This T cell receptor (beta chain) emerged from a study of a mutant IDH1 vaccine in newly diagnosed glioma. Clones were read by immunoSEQ multiplex PCR, and TCRdb kept only the in-frame ones, dropping some. Among tens of thousands of clones listed, 84% were seen once. Specified time point: week 35, safety follow-up. All doses held 300 ug of mutant IDH1 20-mer peptide, with topical imiquimod. Notes on this clone: As yet, its antigen is unknown.

J gave up 4 bases and V 5 bases, and 3 bases lay outside the gene matches. CDR1 and CDR2 from the germline V gene are SQVTM and ANQGSEA. The CDR3 length is 13 residues. The rearrangement joins TRBV29-1 to TRBJ2-2, with 8 bases fitting TRBD1. The receptor comes from a man between 18 and 29 years old with glioma. The sample was PBMCs, taken from a glioma patient whose treatment included an IDH1 peptide vaccine. CDR3 in amino acids: CSVRTGTTGELFF. DNA for the CDR3: TGCAGCGTTCGGACAGGGACCACCGGGGAGCTGTTTTTT.